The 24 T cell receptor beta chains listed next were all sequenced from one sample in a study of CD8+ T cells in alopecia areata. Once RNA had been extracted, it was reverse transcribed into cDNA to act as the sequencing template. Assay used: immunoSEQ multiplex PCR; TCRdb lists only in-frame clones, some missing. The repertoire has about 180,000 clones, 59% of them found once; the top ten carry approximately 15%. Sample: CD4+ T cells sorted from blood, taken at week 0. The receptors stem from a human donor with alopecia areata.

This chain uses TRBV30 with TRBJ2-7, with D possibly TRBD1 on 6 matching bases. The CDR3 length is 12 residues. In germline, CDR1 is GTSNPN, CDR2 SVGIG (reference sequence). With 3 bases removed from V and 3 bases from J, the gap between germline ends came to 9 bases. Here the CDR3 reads CAWRTGIYEQYF. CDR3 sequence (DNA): TGTGCCTGGAGAACAGGGATCTACGAGCAGTACTTC.

The CDR3 loop is CSVVGQANTDTQYF. CDR3 bases: TGCAGCGTGGTGGGACAGGCTAACACAGATACGCAGTATTTT. The chain carries TRBV29-1 and TRBJ2-3; 8 bases are shared with TRBD1. After removal of 6 bases from V and 2 bases from J, the junction contained 7 bases not matched to a gene. CDR1 is SQVTM, CDR2 ANQGSEA, per germline. The CDR3 loop spans 14 amino acids.

Here the CDR3 DNA reads TGCGCCAGCAGCGACAGCCGCTCTGGGGCCAACGTCCTGACTTTC. It translates to CASSDSRSGANVLTF. The rearrangement links TRBV5-1 to TRBJ2-6, with a possible D match to TRBD1 (5 bases). The V gene lost 4 bases and the J gene lost 0 bases, with 8 bases spanning the gap. CDR3 size: 15 residues. The germline V gene encodes CDR1 SGHRS and CDR2 YFSETQ.

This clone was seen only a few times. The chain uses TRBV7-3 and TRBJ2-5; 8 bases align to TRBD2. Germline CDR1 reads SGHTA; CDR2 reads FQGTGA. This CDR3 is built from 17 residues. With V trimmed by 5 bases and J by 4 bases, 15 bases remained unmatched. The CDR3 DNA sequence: TGTGCCAGCAGCGACACCTCAGCGGGGGCTGTAGGAGAGACCCAGTACTTC. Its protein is CASSDTSAGAVGETQYF.

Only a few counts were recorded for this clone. CDR3 in DNA: TGTGCCAGCAGCTTGAACACTGAAGCTTTCTTT. The encoded protein is CASSLNTEAFF. The chain has TRBV5-6 and TRBJ1-1; D not resolved. CDR3 length: 11 amino acids. V was trimmed by 1 base and J by 2 bases, leaving 0 bases between them. The germline V gene has CDR1 SGHDT and CDR2 YYEEEE.

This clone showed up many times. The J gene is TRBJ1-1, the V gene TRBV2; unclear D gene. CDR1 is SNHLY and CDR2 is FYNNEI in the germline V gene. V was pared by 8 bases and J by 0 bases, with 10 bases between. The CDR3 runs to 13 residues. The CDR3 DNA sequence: TGTGCCAGCGGTAGTGCGATGAACACTGAAGCTTTCTTT. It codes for CASGSAMNTEAFF.

CDR3 in amino acids: CASSWAQNTGELFF. CDR3 DNA: TGTGCCAGCAGCTGGGCCCAGAACACCGGGGAGCTGTTTTTT. V and J are TRBV7-9 and TRBJ2-2; D gene uncertain. CDR1 is SEHNR, CDR2 FQNEAQ, per germline (reference sequence). CDR3 size: 14 residues. Between the trimmed V and J ends, which lost 4 bases and 1 base, there was a span of 7 bases.

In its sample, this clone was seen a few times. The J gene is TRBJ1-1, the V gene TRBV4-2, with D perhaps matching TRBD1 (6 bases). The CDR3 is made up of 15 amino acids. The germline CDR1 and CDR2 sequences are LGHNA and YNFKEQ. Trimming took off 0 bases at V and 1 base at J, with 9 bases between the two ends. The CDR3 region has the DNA TGTGCCAGCAGCCAAGATCGGACAGCGAACACTGAAGCTTTCTTT. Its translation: CASSQDRTANTEAFF.

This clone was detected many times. The CDR3 DNA follows: TGTGCCAGCAGTTGGCTAGCGGTGACCTATTTT. This sequence encodes CASSWLAVTYF. The J gene is TRBJ2-3, the V gene TRBV6-5; 7 nucleotides align to TRBD2. CDR1 is MNHEY and CDR2 is SVGAGI in the germline V gene. The CDR3 is made up of 11 amino acids. J was trimmed by 15 bases and V by 4 bases; bases with no gene match: 7.

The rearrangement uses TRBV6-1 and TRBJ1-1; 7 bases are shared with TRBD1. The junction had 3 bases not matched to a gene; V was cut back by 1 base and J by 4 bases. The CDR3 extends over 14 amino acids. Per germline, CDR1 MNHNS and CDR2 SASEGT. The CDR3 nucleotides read TGTGCCAGCAGTGAAGAGGCAGGGGGCACTGAAGCTTTCTTT. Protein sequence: CASSEEAGGTEAFF.

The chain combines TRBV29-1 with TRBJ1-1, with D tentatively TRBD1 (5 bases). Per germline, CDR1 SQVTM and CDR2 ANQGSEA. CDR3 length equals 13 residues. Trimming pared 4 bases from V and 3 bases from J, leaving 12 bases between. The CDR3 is CSVAVRADTEAFF. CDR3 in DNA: TGCAGCGTTGCGGTCAGGGCGGACACTGAAGCTTTCTTT.

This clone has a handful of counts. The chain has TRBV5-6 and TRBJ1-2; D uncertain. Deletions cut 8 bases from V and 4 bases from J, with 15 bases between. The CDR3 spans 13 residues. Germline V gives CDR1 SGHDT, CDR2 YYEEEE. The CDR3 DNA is TGTGCCAGTCGATTTAAGGTTATCTATGGCTACACCTTC. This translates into CASRFKVIYGYTF. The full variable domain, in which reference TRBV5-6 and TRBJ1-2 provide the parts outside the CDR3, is DAGVTQSPTHLIKTRGQQVTLRCSPKSGHDTVSWYQQALGQGPQFIFQYYEEEERQRGNFPDRFSGHQFPNYSSELNVNALLLGDSALYLCASRFKVIYGYTFGSGTRLTVV.

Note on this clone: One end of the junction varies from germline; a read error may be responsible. The CDR3 DNA follows: TGCGCCAGCACCCAAGGCAGTACTAACTATGGCTACACCTTC. It codes for CASTQGSTNYGYTF. This chain links TRBV4-1 with TRBJ1-2; D not resolved. The CDR3 spans 14 residues. The germline V gene has CDR1 MGHRA and CDR2 YSYEKL.

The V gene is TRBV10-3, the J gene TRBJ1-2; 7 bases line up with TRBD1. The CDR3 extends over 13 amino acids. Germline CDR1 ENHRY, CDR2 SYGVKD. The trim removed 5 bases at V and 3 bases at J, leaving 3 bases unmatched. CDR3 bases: TGTGCCATCAGTAGGGGGACAGACTATGGCTACACCTTC. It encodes CAISRGTDYGYTF.

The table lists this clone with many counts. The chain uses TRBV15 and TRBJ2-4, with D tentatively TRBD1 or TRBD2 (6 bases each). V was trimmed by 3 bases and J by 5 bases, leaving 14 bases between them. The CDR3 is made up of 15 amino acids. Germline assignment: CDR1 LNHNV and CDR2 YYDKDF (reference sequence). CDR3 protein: CATSSPGQRENIQYF. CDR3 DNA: TGTGCCACCAGCAGTCCTGGACAGCGGGAAAACATTCAGTACTTC.

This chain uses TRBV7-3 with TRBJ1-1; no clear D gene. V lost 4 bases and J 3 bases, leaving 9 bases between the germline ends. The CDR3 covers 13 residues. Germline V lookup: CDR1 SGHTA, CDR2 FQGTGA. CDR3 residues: CASSSFPDTEAFF. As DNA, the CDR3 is TGTGCCAGCAGCTCCTTTCCGGACACTGAAGCTTTCTTT.

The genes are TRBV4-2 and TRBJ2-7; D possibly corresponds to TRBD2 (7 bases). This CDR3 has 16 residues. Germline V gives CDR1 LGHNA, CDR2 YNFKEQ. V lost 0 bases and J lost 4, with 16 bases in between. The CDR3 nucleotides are TGTGCCAGCAGCCAAGAGTTGGGGGGGGGCCTGTACGAGCAGTACTTC. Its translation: CASSQELGGGLYEQYF.

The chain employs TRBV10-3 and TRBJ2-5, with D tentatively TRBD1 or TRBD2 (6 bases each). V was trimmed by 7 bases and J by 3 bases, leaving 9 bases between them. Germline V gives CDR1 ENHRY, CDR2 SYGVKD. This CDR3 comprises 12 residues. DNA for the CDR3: TGTGCCATCAAGGGGGGTGAAGAGACCCAGTACTTC. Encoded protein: CAIKGGEETQYF.

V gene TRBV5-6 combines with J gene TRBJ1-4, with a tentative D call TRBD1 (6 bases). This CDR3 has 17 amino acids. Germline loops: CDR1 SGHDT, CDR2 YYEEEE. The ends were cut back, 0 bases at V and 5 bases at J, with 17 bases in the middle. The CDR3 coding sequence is TGTGCCAGCAGCTTGGATGTTAGTGCAGGGGAGAATGAAAAACTGTTTTTT. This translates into CASSLDVSAGENEKLFF.

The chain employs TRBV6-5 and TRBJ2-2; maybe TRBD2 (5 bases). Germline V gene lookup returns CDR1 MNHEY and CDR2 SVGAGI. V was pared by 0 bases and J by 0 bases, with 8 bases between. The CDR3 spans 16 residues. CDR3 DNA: TGTGCCAGCAGTTACTCGATCGGGGCGAACACCGGGGAGCTGTTTTTT. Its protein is CASSYSIGANTGELFF.

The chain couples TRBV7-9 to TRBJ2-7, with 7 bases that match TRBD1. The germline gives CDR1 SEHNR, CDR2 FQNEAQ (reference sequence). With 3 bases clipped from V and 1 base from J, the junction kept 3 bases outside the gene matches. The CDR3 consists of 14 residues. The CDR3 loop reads CASSFRDRSYEQYF. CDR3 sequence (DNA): TGTGCCAGCAGCTTCCGGGACAGATCCTACGAGCAGTACTTC.

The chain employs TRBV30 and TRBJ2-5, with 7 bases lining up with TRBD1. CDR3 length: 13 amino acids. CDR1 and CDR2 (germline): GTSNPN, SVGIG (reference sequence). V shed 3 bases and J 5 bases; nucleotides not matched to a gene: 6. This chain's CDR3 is CAWRVGGVETQYF. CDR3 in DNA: TGTGCCTGGAGGGTAGGGGGCGTGGAGACCCAGTACTTC.

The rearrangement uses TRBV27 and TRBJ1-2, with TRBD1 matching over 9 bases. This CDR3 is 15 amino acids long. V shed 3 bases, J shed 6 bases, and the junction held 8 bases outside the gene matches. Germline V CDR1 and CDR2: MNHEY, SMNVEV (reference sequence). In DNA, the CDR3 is TGTGCCAGCAGTTTCTCGGGACAGGGTTTAAATGGCTACACCTTC. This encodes CASSFSGQGLNGYTF.

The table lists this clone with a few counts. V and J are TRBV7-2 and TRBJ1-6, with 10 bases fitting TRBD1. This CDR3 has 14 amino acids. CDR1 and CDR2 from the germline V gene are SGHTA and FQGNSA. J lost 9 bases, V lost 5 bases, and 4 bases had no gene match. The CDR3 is CASSPTGGGSPLHF. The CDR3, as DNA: TGTGCCAGCAGCCCGACAGGGGGCGGTTCACCCCTCCACTTT.